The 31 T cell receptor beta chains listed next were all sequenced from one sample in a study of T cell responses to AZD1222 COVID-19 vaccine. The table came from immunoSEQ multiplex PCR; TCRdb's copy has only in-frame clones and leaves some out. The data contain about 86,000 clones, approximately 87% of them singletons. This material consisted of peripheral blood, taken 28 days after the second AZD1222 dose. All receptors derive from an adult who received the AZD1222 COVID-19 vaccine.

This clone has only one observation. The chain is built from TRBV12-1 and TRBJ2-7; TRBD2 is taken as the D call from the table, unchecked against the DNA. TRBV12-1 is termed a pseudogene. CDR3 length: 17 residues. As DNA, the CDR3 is TGTGCCAGCACCCTAGGTTTAAGTCTTCAGTCCATCTACGAGCAGTACTTC. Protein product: CASTLGLSLQSIYEQYF.

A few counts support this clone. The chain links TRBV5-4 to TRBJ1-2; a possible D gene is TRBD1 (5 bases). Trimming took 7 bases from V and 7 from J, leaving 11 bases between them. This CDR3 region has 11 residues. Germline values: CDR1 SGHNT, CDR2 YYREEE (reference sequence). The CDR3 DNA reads TGTGCCAGCGGCGGGACGGGTGGCTACACCTTC. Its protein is CASGGTGGYTF.

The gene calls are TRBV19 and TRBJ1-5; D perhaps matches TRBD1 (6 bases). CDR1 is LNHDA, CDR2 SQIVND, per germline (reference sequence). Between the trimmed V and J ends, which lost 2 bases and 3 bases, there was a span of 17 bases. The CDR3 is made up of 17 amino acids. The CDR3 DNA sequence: TGTGCCAGTAGTATATTCGGCAGGGGCCCCCTCAATCAGCCCCAGCATTTT. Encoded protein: CASSIFGRGPLNQPQHF.

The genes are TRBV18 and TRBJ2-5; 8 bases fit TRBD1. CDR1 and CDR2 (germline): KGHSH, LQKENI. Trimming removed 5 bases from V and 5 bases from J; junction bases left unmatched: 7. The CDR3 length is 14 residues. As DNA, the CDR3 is TGTGCCAGCTCAACAACAGGGGGTCGGGAGACCCAGTACTTC. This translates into CASSTTGGRETQYF. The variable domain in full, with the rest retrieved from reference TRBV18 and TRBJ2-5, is NAGVMQNPRHLVRRRGQEARLRCSPMKGHSHVYWYRQLPEEGLKFMVYLQKENIIDESGMPKERFSAEFPKEGPSILRIQQVVRGDSAAYFCASSTTGGRETQYFGPGTRLLVL.

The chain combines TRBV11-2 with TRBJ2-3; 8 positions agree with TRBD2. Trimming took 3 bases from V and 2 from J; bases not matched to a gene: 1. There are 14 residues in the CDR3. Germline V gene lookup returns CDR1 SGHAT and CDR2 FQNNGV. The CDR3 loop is CASSFSGNTDTQYF. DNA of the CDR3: TGTGCCAGCAGCTTTAGCGGGAACACAGATACGCAGTATTTT.

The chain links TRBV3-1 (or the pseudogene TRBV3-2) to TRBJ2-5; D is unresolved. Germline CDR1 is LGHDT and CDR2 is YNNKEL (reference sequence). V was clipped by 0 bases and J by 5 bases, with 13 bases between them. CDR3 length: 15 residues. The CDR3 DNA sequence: TGTGCCAGCAGCCAAGACCCGGGCCCTGCGGAGACCCAGTACTTC. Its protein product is CASSQDPGPAETQYF.

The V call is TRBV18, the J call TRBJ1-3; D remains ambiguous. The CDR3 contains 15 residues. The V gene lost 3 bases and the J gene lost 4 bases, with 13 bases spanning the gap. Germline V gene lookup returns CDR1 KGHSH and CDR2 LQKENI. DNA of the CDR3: TGTGCCAGCTCACCTAATGAGGTTGGAGGAAACACCATATATTTT. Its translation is CASSPNEVGGNTIYF. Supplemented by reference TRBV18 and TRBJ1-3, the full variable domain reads NAGVMQNPRHLVRRRGQEARLRCSPMKGHSHVYWYRQLPEEGLKFMVYLQKENIIDESGMPKERFSAEFPKEGPSILRIQQVVRGDSAAYFCASSPNEVGGNTIYFGEGSWLTVV.

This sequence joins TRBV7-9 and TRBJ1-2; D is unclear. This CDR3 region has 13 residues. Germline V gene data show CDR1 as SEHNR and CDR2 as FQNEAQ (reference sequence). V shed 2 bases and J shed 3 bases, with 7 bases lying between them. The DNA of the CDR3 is TGTGCCAGCAGCTTAACAGCGGACTATGGCTACACCTTC. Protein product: CASSLTADYGYTF.

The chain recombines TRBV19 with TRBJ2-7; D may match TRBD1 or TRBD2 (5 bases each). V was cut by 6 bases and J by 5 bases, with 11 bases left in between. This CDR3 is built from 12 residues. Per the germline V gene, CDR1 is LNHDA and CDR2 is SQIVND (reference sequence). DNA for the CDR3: TGTGCCAGTAGCAAGGGGCGGGACGAGCAGTACTTC. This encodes CASSKGRDEQYF.

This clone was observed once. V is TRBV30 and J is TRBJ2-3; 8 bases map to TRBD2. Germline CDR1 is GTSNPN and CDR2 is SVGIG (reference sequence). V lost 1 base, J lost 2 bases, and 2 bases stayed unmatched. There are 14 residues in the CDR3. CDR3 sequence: CAWSGTSHTDTQYF. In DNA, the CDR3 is TGTGCCTGGAGTGGGACTAGCCACACAGATACGCAGTATTTT.

The CDR3 sequence is CASSDGADRGYTF. Written as DNA, the CDR3 is TGTGCCAGCAGTGACGGAGCTGATCGGGGCTACACCTTC. The chain is built from TRBV6-1 and TRBJ1-2; D gene ambiguous. Trimming removed 3 bases at V and 8 bases at J, with 13 bases between. CDR3 length: 13 amino acids. CDR1 MNHNS and CDR2 SASEGT come from the germline V gene.

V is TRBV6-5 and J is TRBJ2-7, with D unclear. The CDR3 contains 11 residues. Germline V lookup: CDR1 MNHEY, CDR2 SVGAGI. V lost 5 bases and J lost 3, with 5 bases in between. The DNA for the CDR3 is TGTGCCAGCAGTCACCGCTACGAGCAGTACTTC. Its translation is CASSHRYEQYF.

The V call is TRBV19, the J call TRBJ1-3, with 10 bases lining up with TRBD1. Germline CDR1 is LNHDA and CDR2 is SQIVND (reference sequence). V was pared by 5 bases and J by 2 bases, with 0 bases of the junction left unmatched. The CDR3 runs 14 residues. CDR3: CASSGTGAGNTIYF. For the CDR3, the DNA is TGTGCCAGTAGTGGGACAGGGGCTGGAAACACCATATATTTT.

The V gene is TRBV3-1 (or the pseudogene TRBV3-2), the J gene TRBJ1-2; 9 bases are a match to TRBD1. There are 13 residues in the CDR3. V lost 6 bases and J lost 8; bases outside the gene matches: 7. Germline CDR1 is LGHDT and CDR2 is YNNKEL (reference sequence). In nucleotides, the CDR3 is TGTGCCAGCAGTCCTACAGGGGGCCGGGGCTACACCTTC. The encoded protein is CASSPTGGRGYTF.

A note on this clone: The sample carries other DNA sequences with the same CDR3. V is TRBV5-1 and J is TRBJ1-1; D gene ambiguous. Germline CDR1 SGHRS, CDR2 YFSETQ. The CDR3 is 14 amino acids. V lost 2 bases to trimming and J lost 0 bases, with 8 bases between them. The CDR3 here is CASSLERMNTEAFF. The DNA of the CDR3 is TGCGCCAGCAGCTTAGAAAGGATGAACACTGAAGCTTTCTTT.

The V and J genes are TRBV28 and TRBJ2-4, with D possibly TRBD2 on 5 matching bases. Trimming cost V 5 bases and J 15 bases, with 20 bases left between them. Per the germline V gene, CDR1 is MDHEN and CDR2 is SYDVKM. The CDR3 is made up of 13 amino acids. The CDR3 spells CASSPPPPGEGYF. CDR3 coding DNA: TGTGCCAGCAGTCCACCGCCCCCTGGAGAGGGGTACTTC.

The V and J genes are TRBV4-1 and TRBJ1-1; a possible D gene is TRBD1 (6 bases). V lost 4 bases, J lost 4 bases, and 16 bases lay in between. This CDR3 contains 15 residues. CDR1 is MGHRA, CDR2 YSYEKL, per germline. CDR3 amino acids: CASSREGGSITEAFF. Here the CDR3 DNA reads TGCGCCAGCAGCCGAGAGGGGGGTTCGATCACTGAAGCTTTCTTT.

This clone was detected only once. DNA of the CDR3: TGTGCCAGTGCTGTGTCCGGGGCCAACGTCCTGACTTTC. Translated: CASAVSGANVLTF. V gene TRBV12-3 or TRBV12-4 combines with J gene TRBJ2-6, with D uncertain. The CDR3 is made up of 13 amino acids. The ends were cut back, 9 bases at V and 4 bases at J, with 10 bases in the middle.

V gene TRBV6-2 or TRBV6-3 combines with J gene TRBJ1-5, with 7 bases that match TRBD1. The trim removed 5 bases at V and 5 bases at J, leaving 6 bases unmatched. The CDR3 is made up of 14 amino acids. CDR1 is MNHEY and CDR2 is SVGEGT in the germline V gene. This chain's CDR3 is CASSHRGLDQPQHF. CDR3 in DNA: TGTGCCAGCAGTCACAGGGGTTTAGATCAGCCCCAGCATTTT.

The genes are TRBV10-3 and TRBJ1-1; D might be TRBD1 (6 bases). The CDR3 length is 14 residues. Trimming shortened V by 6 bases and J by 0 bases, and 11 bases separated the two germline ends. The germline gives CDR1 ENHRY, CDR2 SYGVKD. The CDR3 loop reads CAIRGDTMNTEAFF. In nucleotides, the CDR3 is TGTGCCATCAGAGGGGACACTATGAACACTGAAGCTTTCTTT.

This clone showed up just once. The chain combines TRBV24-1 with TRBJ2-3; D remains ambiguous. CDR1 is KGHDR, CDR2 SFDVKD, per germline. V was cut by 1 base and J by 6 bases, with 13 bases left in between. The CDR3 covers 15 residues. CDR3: CATSDFSRNADTQYF. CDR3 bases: TGTGCCACCAGTGATTTCTCGCGGAATGCGGATACGCAGTATTTT.

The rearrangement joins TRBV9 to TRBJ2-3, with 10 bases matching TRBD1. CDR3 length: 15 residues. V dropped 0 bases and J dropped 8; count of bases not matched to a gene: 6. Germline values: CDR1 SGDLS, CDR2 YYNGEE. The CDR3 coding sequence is TGTGCCAGCAGCGTAGGGGGACAGGGGATTGCTACGCAGTATTTT. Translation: CASSVGGQGIATQYF.

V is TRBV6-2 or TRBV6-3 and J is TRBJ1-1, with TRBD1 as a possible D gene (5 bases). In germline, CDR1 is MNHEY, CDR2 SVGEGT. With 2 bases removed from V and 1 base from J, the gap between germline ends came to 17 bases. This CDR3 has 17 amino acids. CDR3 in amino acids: CASSYPTQDQGNTEAFF. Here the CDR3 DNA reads TGTGCCAGCAGTTACCCTACCCAAGATCAGGGGAACACTGAAGCTTTCTTT.

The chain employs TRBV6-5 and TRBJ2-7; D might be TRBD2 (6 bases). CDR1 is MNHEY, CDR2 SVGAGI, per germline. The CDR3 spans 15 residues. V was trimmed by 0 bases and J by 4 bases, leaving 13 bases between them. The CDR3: CASSYSPRSGYEQYF. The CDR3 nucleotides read TGTGCCAGCAGTTACTCCCCTAGAAGCGGGTACGAGCAGTACTTC.

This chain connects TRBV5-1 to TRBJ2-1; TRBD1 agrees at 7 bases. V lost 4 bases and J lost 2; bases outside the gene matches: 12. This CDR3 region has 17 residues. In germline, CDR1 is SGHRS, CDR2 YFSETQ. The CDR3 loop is CASSPRTGSVPYNEQFF. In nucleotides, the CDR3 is TGCGCCAGCAGCCCAAGGACAGGTTCGGTCCCCTACAATGAGCAGTTCTTC.

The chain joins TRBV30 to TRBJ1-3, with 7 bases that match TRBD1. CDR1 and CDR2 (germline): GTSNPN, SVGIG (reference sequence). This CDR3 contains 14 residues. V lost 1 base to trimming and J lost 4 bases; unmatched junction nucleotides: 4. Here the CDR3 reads CAWSAGDSGNTIYF. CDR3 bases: TGTGCCTGGAGTGCCGGGGACAGCGGAAACACCATATATTTT.

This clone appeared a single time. The CDR3 region is CASSLYEGPYGYTF. The CDR3 DNA reads TGTGCCAGCAGCTTATACGAGGGGCCCTATGGCTACACCTTC. The chain employs TRBV11-3 and TRBJ1-2; D is possibly TRBD1 (5 bases). The CDR3 contains 14 residues. Trimming cost V 2 bases and J 4 bases, with 11 bases left between them. Per germline, CDR1 SGHNT and CDR2 YENEEA.

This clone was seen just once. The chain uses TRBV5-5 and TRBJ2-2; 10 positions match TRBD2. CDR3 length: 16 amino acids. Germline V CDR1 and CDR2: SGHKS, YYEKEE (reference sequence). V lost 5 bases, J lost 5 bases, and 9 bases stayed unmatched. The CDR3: CASSLTSGPSTGELFF. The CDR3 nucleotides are TGTGCCAGCAGTCTGACTAGCGGGCCGTCTACCGGGGAGCTGTTTTTT.

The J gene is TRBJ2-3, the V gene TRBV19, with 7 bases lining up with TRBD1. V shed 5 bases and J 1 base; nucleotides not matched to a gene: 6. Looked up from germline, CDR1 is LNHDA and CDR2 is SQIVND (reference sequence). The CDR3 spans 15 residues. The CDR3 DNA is TGTGCCAGTAGTCCTTCAGGGGGTCGCACAGATACGCAGTATTTT. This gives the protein CASSPSGGRTDTQYF.

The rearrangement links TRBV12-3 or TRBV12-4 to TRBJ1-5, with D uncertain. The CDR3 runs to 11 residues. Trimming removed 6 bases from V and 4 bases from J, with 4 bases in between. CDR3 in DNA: TGTGCCAGCAGCCTTAATCAGCCCCAGCATTTT. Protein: CASSLNQPQHF.

In DNA form, the CDR3 reads TGTGCCACCAGTTCTGGGGGGGGGCCCTACAATGAGCAGTTCTTC. Its translation: CATSSGGGPYNEQFF. The genes are TRBV24-1 and TRBJ2-1; possible D gene TRBD2, 7 bases. Looked up from germline, CDR1 is KGHDR and CDR2 is SFDVKD. The length of the CDR3 is 15 residues. V lost 6 bases and J 2 bases, leaving 13 bases between the germline ends.